The source of this T cell receptor beta chain is a study of technical replicates of blood from several donors. Using immunoSEQ multiplex PCR, the repertoire was profiled, and TCRdb retains in-frame clones only, with some absent. The sample yields approximately 100,000 clones, just over 95% seen once. The CDR3 consists of 13 residues. V was pared by 2 bases and J by 4 bases, with 10 bases between. The germline V gene encodes CDR1 SGHKS and CDR2 YYEKEE (reference sequence). The clonotype originates from a human donor in good health. The gene calls are TRBV5-5 and TRBJ2-7; no reliable D call. The material sequenced was T cells isolated from PBMCs. CDR3 DNA: TGTGCCAGCAGCTTCGTGATCACTTACGAGCAGTACTTC. Translated, it gives CASSFVITYEQYF.